Below are 20 T cell receptor beta chains sequenced from a single sample in a study of shared clonotypes between healthy human individuals. Produced via immunoSEQ multiplex PCR; TCRdb's table is partial and in-frame only. This sample has under 1 million clones, with 95% to 97% found just once. Terminally differentiated effector memory CD45RA+ cells were excluded by CCR7 positive selection of CD45RO-negative cells. The source material was naive CD8+ T cells sorted from blood. These receptors all stem from a man aged 25 to 40 in good health.

This chain connects TRBV27 to TRBJ2-7; D not resolved. V was clipped by 1 base and J by 3 bases, with 13 bases between them. The CDR3 sequence is 15 residues long. Looked up from germline, CDR1 is MNHEY and CDR2 is SMNVEV (reference sequence). CDR3 sequence: CASSLYVVSSYEQYF. CDR3 in DNA: TGTGCCAGCAGTTTATATGTTGTGTCTAGCTACGAGCAGTACTTC.

This chain joins TRBV7-8 and TRBJ2-1; unclear D gene. The CDR3 has 16 amino acids. The V gene's germline CDR1 is SGHVS and CDR2 FQNEAQ. V lost 1 base, J lost 0 bases, and 10 bases lay in between. This chain's CDR3 is CASSLVALSSYNEQFF. In DNA, the CDR3 is TGTGCCAGCAGCTTAGTTGCCTTGAGCTCCTACAATGAGCAGTTCTTC.

CDR3 region: CAWWWDREDNQPQHF. The CDR3 DNA reads as TGTGCCTGGTGGTGGGACAGGGAGGACAATCAGCCCCAGCATTTT. V and J are TRBV30 and TRBJ1-5; 9 bases map to TRBD1. This CDR3 contains 15 residues. V was clipped by 5 bases and J by 3 bases; unmatched bases: 8. Germline CDR1 is GTSNPN and CDR2 is SVGIG (reference sequence). The full variable domain, with the rest looked up from reference TRBV30 and TRBJ1-5, is SQTIHQWPATLVQPVGSPLSLECTVEGTSNPNLYWYRQAAGRGLQLLFYSVGIGQISSEVPQNLSASRPQDRQFILSSKKLLLSDSGFYLCAWWWDREDNQPQHFGDGTRLSIL.

The chain has TRBV5-8 and TRBJ2-1, with 13 bases matching TRBD2. The germline CDR1 and CDR2 sequences are SGHTS and YDEGEE. V lost 1 base and J lost 6; bases outside the gene matches: 4. This CDR3 is 16 amino acids long. For the CDR3, the DNA is TGTGCCAGCAGCTTGTTCGGACTAGCGGGAGTCAATGAGCAGTTCTTC. This sequence encodes CASSLFGLAGVNEQFF.

The V gene is TRBV7-9, the J gene TRBJ1-2; TRBD1 aligns across 8 bases. Trimming took 4 bases from V and 8 from J; bases not matched to a gene: 12. CDR3 length: 15 amino acids. Germline CDR1 reads SEHNR; CDR2 reads FQNEAQ (reference sequence). The CDR3 DNA is TGTGCCAGCAGCTCGCGCCGGCAGGGGGCCGGCGGCTACACCTTC. Translation gives CASSSRRQGAGGYTF.

This clone was recorded a few times. This chain's CDR3 is CASSYGSQLMNTEAFF. The DNA of the CDR3 is TGTGCCAGCAGTTACGGGAGCCAGCTTATGAACACTGAAGCTTTCTTT. V is TRBV6-5 and J is TRBJ1-1; D call uncertain. Germline V gene sequence: CDR1 MNHEY, CDR2 SVGAGI. V was pared by 2 bases and J by 0 bases, with 13 bases between. The CDR3 loop spans 16 amino acids.

The chain is built from TRBV27 and TRBJ2-7; D uncertain. In germline, CDR1 is MNHEY, CDR2 SMNVEV (reference sequence). The germline V and J ends were trimmed by 2 bases and 3 bases, with 17 bases remaining between them. The CDR3 extends over 16 amino acids. The CDR3 is CASSLGADGRGYEQYF. CDR3 bases: TGTGCCAGCAGTTTAGGAGCCGACGGAAGAGGCTACGAGCAGTACTTC.

The chain has TRBV9 and TRBJ2-1, with 9 bases aligning to TRBD2. The CDR3 length is 15 residues. Germline V lookup: CDR1 SGDLS, CDR2 YYNGEE. The junction had 8 bases not matched to a gene; V was cut back by 0 bases and J by 10 bases. The DNA of the CDR3 is TGTGCCAGCAGCGTAGCAGGCGGGAGGGCGGGGGAGCAGTTCTTC. Its translation: CASSVAGGRAGEQFF.

V and J are TRBV28 and TRBJ2-1, with 8 bases lining up with TRBD2. Germline V lookup: CDR1 MDHEN, CDR2 SYDVKM. V was clipped by 2 bases and J by 7 bases; unmatched bases: 10. CDR3 size: 16 residues. CDR3 nucleotides: TGTGCCAGCAGTTTAGCCGAAGCGGGAGTGGAAAATGAGCAGTTCTTC. Protein: CASSLAEAGVENEQFF.

This clone has more than one count but fewer than ten. The V and J genes are TRBV11-3 and TRBJ2-7; a possible D gene is TRBD1 (7 bases). With 5 bases removed from V and 6 bases from J, the gap between germline ends came to 11 bases. Germline V gene data show CDR1 as SGHNT and CDR2 as YENEEA. This CDR3 has 12 residues. In nucleotides, the CDR3 is TGTGCCAGCAGCCAGGGGGAGGCCGAGCAGTACTTC. It encodes CASSQGEAEQYF.

The rearrangement joins TRBV13 to TRBJ2-7; 8 bases line up with TRBD1. Germline V gene data show CDR1 as PRHDT and CDR2 as FYEKMQ (reference sequence). CDR3 length: 14 amino acids. V shed 5 bases and J 5 bases; nucleotides not matched to a gene: 8. CDR3 DNA sequence: TGTGCCAGCAGCCCAGGACAGGGTGTCCACGAGCAGTACTTC. The encoded protein is CASSPGQGVHEQYF.

The genes are TRBV28 and TRBJ1-2, with D possibly being TRBD1 (5 bases). The CDR3 runs 14 residues. Germline CDR1 and CDR2: MDHEN and SYDVKM. The V gene lost 3 bases and the J gene lost 6 bases, with 14 bases spanning the gap. The CDR3 DNA reads TGTGCCAGCAGTTTTGTGGGTTTGGGGGATGGCTACACCTTC. It is translated as CASSFVGLGDGYTF.

The chain combines TRBV11-3 with TRBJ2-7; D is undetermined. This CDR3 is 15 amino acids long. The germline gives CDR1 SGHNT, CDR2 YENEEA. Trimming left V 4 bases short and J 0 bases short, with 13 bases between. The CDR3, as DNA: TGTGCCAGCAGCTCCCCCCGGGCTAGCTCCTACGAGCAGTACTTC. As protein: CASSSPRASSYEQYF.

This chain connects TRBV11-2 to TRBJ1-2; D gene uncertain. This CDR3 region has 14 residues. V dropped 4 bases and J dropped 4 bases, with 13 bases sitting between them. Per the germline V gene, CDR1 is SGHAT and CDR2 is FQNNGV. CDR3 DNA sequence: TGTGCCAGCAGCTCAACTTCCGGGCTCTATGGCTACACCTTC. This gives the protein CASSSTSGLYGYTF.

The chain is built from TRBV7-9 and TRBJ2-7; perhaps TRBD1 as D (6 bases). Trimming removed 3 bases from V and 2 bases from J, with 14 bases in between. This CDR3 spans 15 amino acids. Germline V lookup: CDR1 SEHNR, CDR2 FQNEAQ (reference sequence). CDR3 amino acids: CASSLRRTEPYEQYF. The CDR3 DNA is TGTGCCAGCAGCTTGCGAAGGACAGAACCCTACGAGCAGTACTTC.

V is TRBV29-1 and J is TRBJ2-1; D might be TRBD1 or TRBD2, each matching 5 bases. Trimming cost V 3 bases and J 12 bases, with 27 bases left between them. This CDR3 contains 16 residues. Germline V CDR1 and CDR2: SQVTM, ANQGSEA. CDR3: CSVEGEHEEKSESQFF. Written as DNA, the CDR3 is TGCAGCGTTGAGGGGGAACACGAAGAAAAGTCGGAATCGCAGTTCTTC.

The CDR3 region has the DNA TGTGCCAGCAGCTTGCGTGGACAGGGGGCTGCTAATGAAAAACTGTTTTTT. Residues: CASSLRGQGAANEKLFF. This chain joins TRBV5-4 and TRBJ1-4; the match to TRBD1 covers 11 bases. Germline V CDR1 and CDR2: SGHNT, YYREEE (reference sequence). The CDR3 is made up of 17 amino acids. The V gene end was trimmed by 1 base and the J gene end by 3 bases; junction bases not matched to a gene: 5. The full variable domain, rest sourced from reference TRBV5-4 and TRBJ1-4, is ETGVTQSPTHLIKTRGQQVTLRCSSQSGHNTVSWYQQALGQGPQFIFQYYREEENGRGNFPPRFSGLQFPNYSSELNVNALELDDSALYLCASSLRGQGAANEKLFFGSGTQLSVL.

The chain is built from TRBV11-2 and TRBJ2-7; D unresolved. Trimming stripped 3 bases from V and 5 bases from J, with 8 bases between. Per the germline V gene, CDR1 is SGHAT and CDR2 is FQNNGV. This CDR3 has 12 residues. In nucleotides, the CDR3 is TGTGCCAGCAGCTTGCTGTCCAACGAGCAGTACTTC. It is translated as CASSLLSNEQYF.

V usage is TRBV11-2 and J usage is TRBJ2-1; 7 bases fit TRBD2. After removal of 2 bases from V and 0 bases from J, the junction contained 4 bases not matched to a gene. Germline V gene sequence: CDR1 SGHAT, CDR2 FQNNGV. This CDR3 is built from 16 residues. The CDR3 here is CASSLKAGSSYNEQFF. The CDR3 DNA sequence: TGTGCCAGCAGCTTAAAAGCGGGAAGCTCCTACAATGAGCAGTTCTTC.

The V gene is TRBV11-2, the J gene TRBJ2-1; 10 nucleotides match TRBD2. This CDR3 spans 15 amino acids. J was trimmed by 8 bases and V by 5 bases; bases with no gene match: 9. CDR1 SGHAT and CDR2 FQNNGV come from the germline V gene. The CDR3 DNA follows: TGTGCCAGCAGCGGGCGACTAGCGGGTGTCGATGAGCAGTTCTTC. It encodes CASSGRLAGVDEQFF.